Presented here are 11 T cell receptor beta chains from one specimen sequenced in a study of shared clonotypes between healthy human individuals. The repertoire was sequenced with immunoSEQ multiplex PCR; TCRdb's copy has only in-frame clones and lacks some. The sample contains 850,000 to 1,100,000 clones, approximately 77% of which appear only once. Sequencing was carried out using memory CD4+ T cells from PBMCs. Sample subset: CD45RA-negative fraction. These receptor sequences come from a man aged 18 to 29 in good health. Some clones in this sample may be carry-over from other donors' samples.

The chain links TRBV28 to TRBJ2-7; D may match TRBD1 or TRBD2 (5 bases each). The V and J ends lost 7 bases and 4 bases respectively, with 14 bases between them. CDR3 length: 13 residues. CDR1 is MDHEN, CDR2 SYDVKM, per germline. In DNA, the CDR3 is TGTGCCAGCATCTCGGGTGGGGGTTACGAGCAGTACTTC. It specifies CASISGGGYEQYF.

In the case of this clone: Within the sample, other DNA sequences also encode this same CDR3. This chain uses TRBV7-2 with TRBJ2-3, with 8 positions matching TRBD2. CDR3 length: 15 amino acids. Germline V gene data show CDR1 as SGHTA and CDR2 as FQGNSA. V lost 3 bases, J lost 1 base, and 3 bases stayed unmatched. DNA for the CDR3: TGTGCCAGCAGCTTCCAAGCGGGGGGCACAGATACGCAGTATTTT. This translates into CASSFQAGGTDTQYF.

The chain employs TRBV25-1 and TRBJ1-1, with D possibly being TRBD1 (5 bases). V lost 6 bases and J 5 bases, leaving 16 bases between the germline ends. The germline V gene has CDR1 MGHDK and CDR2 SYGVNS. CDR3 length: 14 amino acids. DNA for the CDR3: TGTGCCAGCAGACGGGACGGGGGGTGGACTGAAGCTTTCTTT. Its translation is CASRRDGGWTEAFF.

About this clone itself: At the DNA level, this CDR3 is encoded by other sequences in the same sample as well. The rearrangement uses TRBV7-2 and TRBJ2-7; no clear D. The CDR3 runs to 13 residues. The V end was cut by 2 bases, the J end by 2 bases, with 7 bases between. The germline gives CDR1 SGHTA, CDR2 FQGNSA. The CDR3 sequence: CASSLNGPYEQYF. CDR3 nucleotide sequence: TGTGCCAGCAGCTTAAACGGCCCCTACGAGCAGTACTTC.

The chain is built from TRBV29-1 and TRBJ2-1; 11 nucleotides match TRBD1. CDR1 is SQVTM and CDR2 is ANQGSEA in the germline V gene. The CDR3 consists of 13 residues. J gave up 8 bases and V 3 bases, and 3 bases lay outside the gene matches. The CDR3 coding sequence is TGCAGCGTTGATGGACAGGGGGCGGATGAGCAGTTCTTC. This gives the protein CSVDGQGADEQFF.

This chain uses TRBV14 with TRBJ2-3, with D possibly matching TRBD1 (5 bases). V gave up 2 bases and J gave up 0 bases, with 12 bases separating them. Germline V gene data show CDR1 as SGHDN and CDR2 as FVKESK. This CDR3 comprises 16 residues. The CDR3 DNA is TGTGCCAGCAGCCAACAGGGCGCCCTTAGCACAGATACGCAGTATTTT. Translated, it gives CASSQQGALSTDTQYF.

As concerns this clone: The junction departs from the called germline gene at one end, perhaps through a read error. The chain links TRBV7-2 to TRBJ2-1, with TRBD2 matching over 9 bases. This CDR3 has 14 amino acids. The germline V gene has CDR1 SGHTA and CDR2 FQGNSA. In DNA form, the CDR3 reads TGTGCCAGCAGCATAGCGGGAGATCGCAATGAGCAGTTCTTC. This gives the protein CASSIAGDRNEQFF. Based on the CDR3 plus reference TRBV7-2 and TRBJ2-1, the full variable domain is GAGVSQSPSNKVTEKGKDVELRCDPISGHTALYWYRQSLGQGLEFLIYFQGNSAPDKSGLPSDRFSAERTGGSVSTLTIQRTQQEDSAVYLCASSIAGDRNEQFFGPGTRLTVL.

The chain employs TRBV27 and TRBJ2-7, with D possibly being TRBD1 (5 bases). The CDR3 runs 12 residues. Germline CDR1 reads MNHEY; CDR2 reads SMNVEV (reference sequence). V lost 5 bases, J lost 4 bases, and 9 bases lay in between. This CDR3 is CASSVRAYEQYF. The DNA for the CDR3 is TGTGCCAGCAGTGTCAGGGCTTACGAGCAGTACTTC.

J is TRBJ2-2 and V is TRBV5-1; no definite D call. Trimming took 3 bases from V and 6 from J, leaving 9 bases between them. The CDR3 is 13 residues long. The germline CDR1 and CDR2 sequences are SGHRS and YFSETQ. The CDR3, as DNA: TGCGCCAGCAGCTCTCAGGCCCCCGGGGAGCTGTTTTTT. Its protein is CASSSQAPGELFF.

The chain uses TRBV7-3 and TRBJ1-2; perhaps TRBD1 as D (6 bases). V lost 2 bases, J lost 0 bases, and 10 bases lay in between. Germline V lookup: CDR1 SGHTA, CDR2 FQGTGA. This CDR3 contains 15 residues. The CDR3 DNA reads as TGTGCCAGCAGCTTATCTGGACAGACTAACTATGGCTACACCTTC. The encoded protein is CASSLSGQTNYGYTF. Supplemented by reference TRBV7-3 and TRBJ1-2, the full variable domain reads GAGVSQTPSNKVTEKGKYVELRCDPISGHTALYWYRQSLGQGPEFLIYFQGTGAADDSGLPNDRFFAVRPEGSVSTLKIQRTERGDSAVYLCASSLSGQTNYGYTFGSGTRLTVV.

V usage is TRBV6-6 and J usage is TRBJ2-3, with no clear D. CDR3 length: 16 residues. Germline values: CDR1 MNHNY, CDR2 SVGAGI (reference sequence). V was trimmed by 0 bases and J by 3 bases, leaving 13 bases between them. CDR3 region: CASSYSGLGLTDTQYF. In DNA, the CDR3 is TGTGCCAGCAGTTACTCGGGGTTAGGCCTTACAGATACGCAGTATTTT.